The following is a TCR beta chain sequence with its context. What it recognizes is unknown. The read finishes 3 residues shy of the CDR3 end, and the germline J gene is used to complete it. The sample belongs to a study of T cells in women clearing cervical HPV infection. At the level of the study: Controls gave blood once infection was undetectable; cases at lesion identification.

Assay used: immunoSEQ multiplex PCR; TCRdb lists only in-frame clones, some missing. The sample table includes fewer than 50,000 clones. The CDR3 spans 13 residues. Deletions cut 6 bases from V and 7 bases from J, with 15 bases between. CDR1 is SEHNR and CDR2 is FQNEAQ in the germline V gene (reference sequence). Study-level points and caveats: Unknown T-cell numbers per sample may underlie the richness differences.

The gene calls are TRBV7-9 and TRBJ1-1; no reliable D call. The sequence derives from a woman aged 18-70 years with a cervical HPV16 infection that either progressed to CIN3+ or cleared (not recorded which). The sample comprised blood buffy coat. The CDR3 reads CASRNSFPYEAFF. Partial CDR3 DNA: TGTGCCAGCAGGAACAGCTTTCCGTATGAA.